This TCR beta chain was identified in a study of shared clonotypes between healthy human individuals. Authors' processing steps: Junction-only immunoSEQ data arrived without quality scores, meaning filtering differed. Profiling relied on immunoSEQ multiplex PCR, and the TCRdb table lists in-frame clones only, not all of them. V, J and clone size were drawn from that table, and D and trimming were deduced from the DNA. The data hold 1.4 million or so clones, with 98% to 99% observed a single time. CD45RA+ naive and CD45RA-negative memory subsets were separated from CD4+ cells. Notes on this clone: What it recognizes is unknown.

Germline-derived CDR1 and CDR2 are MNHEY and SMNVEV (reference sequence). The V end was cut by 5 bases, the J end by 6 bases, with 14 bases between. There are 14 residues in the CDR3. Study observations and caveats: Around 5.3% of naive CD4 clonotypes were shared across a few donors. Non-shared clonotypes had lower generation probabilities than those shared by all four donors.

The chain employs TRBV27 and TRBJ2-1; D gene unclear. Sequenced: naive CD4+ T cells sorted from blood. As for subset: CD45RA+ positively selected. This clonotype originated in a man aged 25-45 years in good health. The CDR3 sequence is CASSPAYLANEQFF. For the CDR3, the DNA is TGTGCCAGCAGTCCAGCTTATTTGGCCAATGAGCAGTTCTTC.